Sequencing of this T cell receptor (beta chain) was carried out in a study of T cell repertoires in cytomegalovirus infection. The overall study: It was the public TCR beta signatures that indicated both CMV infection and matching HLA type.

This clonotype has a count of ten or more. Its antigen is still unknown. Findings and limits, study-wide: There were carriers of CMV plus the relevant HLA, and cumulative public TCR beta family frequency identified them. The ex vivo response showed dominance by HLA-C-restricted CMV-specific TCR beta clonotypes.

TCRdb reprocessed the reads via MiXCR and lists one record per CDR3 protein. The sample yields 150,000 to 200,000 distinct CDR3 sequences, 25% to 30% seen once. After removal of 0 bases from V and 0 bases from J, the junction contained 8 bases not matched to a gene. The CDR3 spans 19 residues. CDR1 SGHTA and CDR2 FQGNSA come from the germline V gene. Sequenced sample: PBMCs. V and J are TRBV7-2 and TRBJ1-5; 10 nucleotides align to TRBD1. The clonotype comes from a human donor in good health (CMV status not recorded). Some clones in this sample may be carry-over from other donors' samples. The CDR3: CASSLAPDRGLLSNQPQHF. In nucleotides, the CDR3 is TGTGCCAGCAGCTTAGCGCCGGACAGGGGGTTACTTAGCAATCAGCCCCAGCATTTT.